This T cell receptor beta chain was sequenced during a study of blood T cell repertoires in COVID-19. Study in general: Samples representing acute and convalescent COVID-19 were sourced from the United States, Italy and Spain.

In this sample, this clone turned up many times. In the authors' workflow: Amplification of reference gene primers was used by the study to estimate nucleated cell counts. Assay: immunoSEQ multiplex PCR; the TCRdb copy retains only in-frame clones and omits some. V, J and clone size were drawn from that table, and D and trimming were deduced from the DNA. The table records over 200,000 clones, roughly 82% of them present only once. The CDR3 loop spans 16 amino acids. J was trimmed by 5 bases and V by 4 bases; bases with no gene match: 11. Germline CDR1 LGHNA, CDR2 YSLEER. The rearrangement uses TRBV4-3 and TRBJ2-1, with 7 bases fitting TRBD2. This receptor was identified in a woman in her 40s with acute or convalescent COVID-19. The sample consisted of peripheral blood. The CDR3 loop is CASSRGSGGLDNEQFF. The CDR3 DNA follows: TGCGCCAGCAGCCGAGGCTCGGGGGGTCTAGACAATGAGCAGTTCTTC.